This T cell receptor beta chain emerged from a study of PD-L1 blockade in urothelial cancer. Method: immunoSEQ multiplex PCR; TCRdb's copy keeps in-frame clones and lacks some. The sample shows about 43,000 clones, about 88% of them seen only once. Germline values: CDR1 SGHRS, CDR2 YFSETQ. This CDR3 is built from 15 residues. With 4 bases clipped from V and 7 bases from J, the junction kept 11 bases outside the gene matches. The sequence derives from a woman aged 60-75 years with urothelial cancer. The material sequenced was PBMCs, taken around atezolizumab (anti-PD-L1) treatment. This rearrangement joins TRBV5-1 to TRBJ2-1, with TRBD1 matching over 7 bases. The CDR3, as DNA: TGCGCCAGCAGCCAAGGACAGGATTCTCTAAATGAGCAGTTCTTC. Its protein is CASSQGQDSLNEQFF.